The 31 T cell receptor beta chains reported below all come from one sample, sequenced in a study of T cells after yellow fever vaccination. One entry per CDR3 protein results from TCRdb running MiXCR on the 5' RACE reads. The table shows approximately 110,000 distinct CDR3 sequences, with 6.5% to 8% occurring only once. The specimen was CD4+ T cells sorted from PBMCs, collected 10 days after the first yellow fever vaccination. Receptors originate from a man younger than 35 who received the YFV17D yellow fever vaccine.

The table lists this clonotype with many counts. The J gene is TRBJ2-5, the V gene TRBV10-1; perhaps TRBD2 as D (5 bases). Looked up from germline, CDR1 is WNHNN and CDR2 is SYGVQD (reference sequence). This CDR3 is 13 amino acids long. Trimming stripped 10 bases from V and 4 bases from J, with 16 bases between. The CDR3 loop is CANTSRRGETQYF. CDR3 nucleotide sequence: TGCGCCAACACGTCCCGCCGGGGAGAGACCCAGTACTTC.

This clonotype was seen at least ten times. This rearrangement joins TRBV4-1 to TRBJ2-5, with D perhaps assigned TRBD1 or TRBD2 (5 bases each). Germline lookup yields CDR1 MGHRA and CDR2 YSYEKL. Trimming shortened V by 1 base and J by 2 bases, and 8 bases separated the two germline ends. The CDR3 contains 14 residues. As DNA, the CDR3 is TGCGCCAGCAGCCAAGGTGGGGGACAAGAGACCCAGTACTTC. Translation gives CASSQGGGQETQYF.

This clonotype has a count of ten or more. The V call is TRBV7-2, the J call TRBJ2-7; 8 bases are a match to TRBD2. CDR3 size: 15 residues. Germline CDR1 is SGHTA and CDR2 is FQGNSA. V was clipped by 1 base and J by 6 bases; unmatched bases: 8. This CDR3 reads CASSLVRLAGSEQYF. DNA for the CDR3: TGTGCCAGCAGCTTAGTAAGGTTAGCGGGGTCCGAGCAGTACTTC.

This clonotype was observed many times. The chain has TRBV7-2 and TRBJ2-7, with TRBD1 matching over 9 bases. CDR1 and CDR2 from the germline V gene are SGHTA and FQGNSA. J gave up 4 bases and V 4 bases, and 8 bases lay outside the gene matches. The CDR3 is 15 residues long. The CDR3 sequence: CASSSSGTGPYEQYF. DNA for the CDR3: TGTGCCAGCAGCTCTTCCGGGACAGGGCCATACGAGCAGTACTTC.

There are many counts of this clonotype. This sequence joins TRBV10-3 and TRBJ1-2; D gene ambiguous. Trimming left V 4 bases short and J 4 bases short, with 10 bases between. Germline V gene lookup returns CDR1 ENHRY and CDR2 SYGVKD. The CDR3 is made up of 13 amino acids. The CDR3 bases are TGTGCCATCAGTGTGGGTGGTAGCTATGGCTACACCTTC. Its translation is CAISVGGSYGYTF.

This clonotype was picked up many times. This rearrangement joins TRBV10-2 to TRBJ2-2; 11 bases align to TRBD2. CDR1 and CDR2 from the germline V gene are WSHSY and SAAADI. There are 17 residues in the CDR3. V lost 7 bases and J lost 1; bases outside the gene matches: 8. CDR3 coding DNA: TGCGCCAGCATATTAGCGGGGGGGCTCCTGAACACCGGGGAGCTGTTTTTT. It is translated as CASILAGGLLNTGELFF.

The sample holds many counts of this clonotype. CDR3: CASSYRLAGVANTGELFF. The CDR3 DNA reads as TGTGCCAGCAGTTACCGGCTAGCGGGGGTCGCGAACACCGGGGAGCTGTTTTTT. The chain carries TRBV6-5 and TRBJ2-2, with 10 bases aligning to TRBD2. CDR3 length: 18 amino acids. CDR1 and CDR2 (germline): MNHEY, SVGAGI. J gave up 0 bases and V 2 bases, and 6 bases lay outside the gene matches.

The table lists this clonotype with many counts. This chain connects TRBV12-3 or TRBV12-4 to TRBJ1-2; 9 positions match TRBD1. The CDR3 has 14 residues. V lost 6 bases and J lost 8; bases outside the gene matches: 10. CDR3: CASSQDRGKGGYTF. The CDR3 nucleotides read TGTGCCAGCAGCCAAGACAGGGGGAAAGGGGGCTACACCTTC.

This clonotype was seen repeatedly, ten times or more. The V and J genes are TRBV12-3 or TRBV12-4 and TRBJ1-2; D gene unclear. This CDR3 region has 14 residues. Trimming pared 5 bases from V and 3 bases from J, leaving 13 bases between. The CDR3 DNA follows: TGTGCCAGCAGTCCTATGTGGAGGGACTATGGCTACACCTTC. Protein product: CASSPMWRDYGYTF.

This clonotype was seen many times. The chain is built from TRBV6-5 and TRBJ2-7; D uncertain. The V gene lost 0 bases and the J gene lost 6 bases, with 15 bases spanning the gap. Looked up from germline, CDR1 is MNHEY and CDR2 is SVGAGI. The CDR3 totals 15 residues. The CDR3 DNA is TGTGCCAGCAGTTACTCGATTGAAGGTCTCTCCGAGCAGTACGTC. Its protein product is CASSYSIEGLSEQYV.

About this clonotype itself: A much larger clone differs from this one at a single base, so this may be a read error. CDR3 sequence (DNA): TGTGCCAGCAGCGCGAGAGGACAGGGGCCCGGGGAGCTGTTTTTT. It is translated as CASSARGQGPGELFF. The chain employs TRBV9 and TRBJ2-2, with TRBD1 matching over 9 bases. CDR1 is SGDLS and CDR2 is YYNGEE in the germline V gene. CDR3 size: 15 residues. With V trimmed by 3 bases and J by 6 bases, 6 bases remained unmatched.

There are many counts of this clonotype. The chain joins TRBV5-6 to TRBJ2-1; 7 bases map to TRBD2. V lost 4 bases and J lost 10; bases outside the gene matches: 2. This CDR3 region has 11 residues. Per germline, CDR1 SGHDT and CDR2 YYEEEE. The CDR3 DNA sequence: TGTGCCAGCAGCGTTAGCGGGGAGCAGTTCTTC. Translating it yields CASSVSGEQFF.

This clonotype appeared many times. In DNA, the CDR3 is TGCAGTGCTAGATCGACTAGCGGGGACACAGATACGCAGTATTTT. Translation gives CSARSTSGDTDTQYF. The chain combines TRBV20-1 with TRBJ2-3, with TRBD2 identical over 11 bases. V shed 2 bases, J shed 2 bases, and the junction held 3 bases outside the gene matches. This CDR3 has 15 amino acids. Germline loops: CDR1 DFQATT, CDR2 SNEGSKA (reference sequence).

This clonotype appeared many times. This CDR3 reads CASRPGQPNNYGYTF. CDR3 nucleotides: TGTGCCAGCAGACCGGGACAGCCGAACAACTATGGCTACACCTTC. The chain uses TRBV3-1 and TRBJ1-2; 7 nucleotides agree with TRBD1. Germline V gene sequence: CDR1 LGHDT, CDR2 YNNKEL (reference sequence). The CDR3 spans 15 residues. V lost 6 bases to trimming and J lost 2 bases; unmatched junction nucleotides: 9. Full variable domain (remainder filled in from reference TRBV3-1 and TRBJ1-2): DTAVSQTPKYLVTQMGNDKSIKCEQNLGHDTMYWYKQDSKKFLKIMFSYNNKELIINETVPNRFSPKSPDKAHLNLHINSLELGDSAVYFCASRPGQPNNYGYTFGSGTRLTVV.

This clonotype was counted ten times or more. The V and J genes are TRBV5-1 and TRBJ1-2; 8 bases match TRBD1. Losses at the gene ends were 4 bases for V and 8 bases for J; bases not matched to a gene: 7. CDR3 length: 13 amino acids. In germline, CDR1 is SGHRS, CDR2 YFSETQ. CDR3 nucleotides: TGCGCCAGCAGCGCGGGGACAGGTTACGGCTACACCTTC. Its translation is CASSAGTGYGYTF. The whole variable domain, remainder taken from reference TRBV5-1 and TRBJ1-2, is KAGVTQTPRYLIKTRGQQVTLSCSPISGHRSVSWYQQTPGQGLQFLFEYFSETQRNKGNFPGRFSGRQFSNSRSEMNVSTLELGDSALYLCASSAGTGYGYTFGSGTRLTVV.

This clonotype was found many times. V is TRBV5-1 and J is TRBJ2-1; 11 positions agree with TRBD2. CDR1 is SGHRS and CDR2 is YFSETQ in the germline V gene. The CDR3 length is 17 residues. V trimming: 2 bases; J trimming: 6 bases; junction bases outside the gene matches: 10. CDR3 in DNA: TGCGCCAGCAGCTTAAGACTAGCGGGGCGGGTACGCAATGAGCAGTTCTTC. The encoded protein is CASSLRLAGRVRNEQFF.

On this clonotype itself: Possible read error: a much larger clone is one base away. The chain is built from TRBV12-3 or TRBV12-4 and TRBJ1-1; D remains unclear. This CDR3 region has 14 residues. Trimming took 4 bases from V and 3 from J, leaving 12 bases between them. The DNA of the CDR3 is TGTGCCAGCAGTTCATTGGACGTGGACACTGAAGCTTTCTTT. It specifies CASSSLDVDTEAFF.

Many counts were recorded for this clonotype. With a much larger clone just one base away, this may be a read error. This chain links TRBV5-1 with TRBJ2-2, with 7 bases lining up with TRBD1. CDR1 and CDR2 from the germline V gene are SGHRS and YFSETQ. The CDR3 spans 15 residues. Trimming removed 0 bases from V and 1 base from J; junction bases left unmatched: 0. CDR3 nucleotide sequence: TGCGCCAGCAGCTTGGGACAGGGGAACACCGGGGAGCTGTTTTTT. It is translated as CASSLGQGNTGELFF.

This clonotype was found many times. This chain uses TRBV20-1 with TRBJ2-7; D is unclear. Germline loops: CDR1 DFQATT, CDR2 SNEGSKA (reference sequence). Trimming removed 6 bases at V and 6 bases at J, with 21 bases between. The CDR3 contains 14 residues. For the CDR3, the DNA is TGCAGTGCCAGACCACGGCTGGGGTCTCTCGAGCAGTACTTC. Its translation is CSARPRLGSLEQYF.

In its sample, this clonotype was seen many times. The CDR3 DNA sequence: TGTGCCAGCAGTCGCCGACAGGGGCTTGGCGAGCAGTACGTC. Translated: CASSRRQGLGEQYV. The rearrangement links TRBV27 to TRBJ2-7; 8 bases align to TRBD1. Germline CDR1 is MNHEY and CDR2 is SMNVEV (reference sequence). This CDR3 spans 14 amino acids. J gave up 6 bases and V 5 bases, and 9 bases lay outside the gene matches.

Turning to this clonotype: This may be a read error: a much more frequent sequence differs by one nucleotide. Because the CDR3 is missing its conserved closing phenylalanine or tryptophan, this is likely a read error. The CDR3 loop is CATEGPSNEQFI. The CDR3 nucleotides read TGTGCCACTGAAGGGCCTAGCAATGAGCAGTTCATC. This sequence joins TRBV6-1 and TRBJ2-1, with unresolved D. CDR3 length: 12 amino acids. From germline, CDR1 is MNHNS and CDR2 SASEGT. V was cut by 10 bases and J by 6 bases, with 13 bases left in between.

This clonotype was detected many times. The chain is built from TRBV28 and TRBJ2-3; D gene uncertain. From germline, CDR1 is MDHEN and CDR2 SYDVKM. V lost 7 bases and J lost 0, with 11 bases in between. CDR3 length: 14 residues. The CDR3 bases are TGTGCCAGCATGTGGGGAACTAGCACAGATACGCAGTATTTT. Amino acids: CASMWGTSTDTQYF.

This clonotype was seen at least ten times. V is TRBV12-3 or TRBV12-4 and J is TRBJ1-6, with D tentatively TRBD1 (5 bases). This CDR3 comprises 14 residues. The ends were cut back, 5 bases at V and 4 bases at J, with 9 bases in the middle. The DNA for the CDR3 is TGTGCCAGCAGTCCGGGACCGTATAATTCACCCCTCCACTTT. Its translation is CASSPGPYNSPLHF.

Many counts were recorded for this clonotype. The gene calls are TRBV4-3 and TRBJ2-7; D unresolved. V lost 0 bases and J 1 base, leaving 10 bases between the germline ends. Germline V gives CDR1 LGHNA, CDR2 YSLEER. The CDR3 consists of 15 residues. DNA for the CDR3: TGCGCCAGCAGCCAAGATAAAGGTTCTTCCTACGAGCAGTACTTC. Its translation: CASSQDKGSSYEQYF.

Ten or more counts support this clonotype. V and J are TRBV5-8 and TRBJ2-5, with D possibly matching TRBD1 (6 bases). The CDR3 has 14 amino acids. Trimming cost V 5 bases and J 2 bases, with 13 bases left between them. Germline loops: CDR1 SGHTS, CDR2 YDEGEE. Here the CDR3 DNA reads TGTGCCAGCAGGCAACAGGGACGGCAAGAGACCCAGTACTTC. Its translation is CASRQQGRQETQYF. The full variable domain, its missing parts supplied by reference TRBV5-8 and TRBJ2-5, is EAGVTQSPTHLIKTRGQQATLRCSPISGHTSVYWYQQALGLGLQFLLWYDEGEERNRGNFPPRFSGRQFPNYSSELNVNALELEDSALYLCASRQQGRQETQYFGPGTRLLVL.

This clonotype has ten or more counts. The chain joins TRBV28 to TRBJ1-5; D remains ambiguous. Trimming cost V 4 bases and J 0 bases, with 19 bases left between them. The CDR3 is made up of 18 amino acids. CDR1 is MDHEN, CDR2 SYDVKM, per germline. In nucleotides, the CDR3 is TGTGCCAGCAGTTACGGCCCTCGGGCAGGTGATAGCAATCAGCCCCAGCATTTT. Residues: CASSYGPRAGDSNQPQHF.

The sample holds many counts of this clonotype. This chain links TRBV15 with TRBJ2-5; 9 bases map to TRBD1. Losses at the gene ends were 0 bases for V and 5 bases for J; bases not matched to a gene: 4. The germline V gene has CDR1 LNHNV and CDR2 YYDKDF (reference sequence). CDR3 length: 15 amino acids. The CDR3 protein is CATSREGQGWETQYF. CDR3 in DNA: TGTGCCACCAGCAGAGAGGGACAGGGTTGGGAGACCCAGTACTTC.

This clonotype was picked up many times. The CDR3 nucleotides read TGTGCCAGCAATAGGGGGCTGGACACCGGGGAGCTGTTTTTT. It encodes CASNRGLDTGELFF. The V call is TRBV6-1, the J call TRBJ2-2, with 7 bases identical to TRBD1. Germline CDR1 reads MNHNS; CDR2 reads SASEGT. There are 14 residues in the CDR3. V shed 7 bases, J shed 3 bases, and the junction held 5 bases outside the gene matches.

V and J are TRBV7-2 and TRBJ2-3; 9 bases map to TRBD2. The germline V gene encodes CDR1 SGHTA and CDR2 FQGNSA. This CDR3 is 15 amino acids long. V was clipped by 3 bases and J by 4 bases; unmatched bases: 5. The CDR3 nucleotides read TGTGCCAGCAGCTTCCCCATAGCGGGGGCAGATACGCAGTATTTT. Protein: CASSFPIAGADTQYF.

This chain uses TRBV3-1 with TRBJ2-3; TRBD1 is a possible D gene (5 bases). Germline-derived CDR1 and CDR2 are LGHDT and YNNKEL (reference sequence). This CDR3 spans 18 amino acids. V dropped 10 bases and J dropped 4 bases, with 30 bases sitting between them. CDR3 protein: CAISQGRVRVMGPDTQYF. In nucleotides, the CDR3 is TGTGCCATCAGTCAGGGTCGCGTACGGGTAATGGGCCCAGATACGCAGTATTTT.

The table lists this clonotype with many counts. This chain links TRBV27 with TRBJ2-3; 8 bases are shared with TRBD1. Trimming took 10 bases from V and 2 from J; bases not matched to a gene: 11. Germline loops: CDR1 MNHEY, CDR2 SMNVEV (reference sequence). This CDR3 has 15 amino acids. CDR3 DNA sequence: TGTGCCACCCAGGGGGCGGGGTTCCCCACAGATACGCAGTATTTT. Protein sequence: CATQGAGFPTDTQYF.